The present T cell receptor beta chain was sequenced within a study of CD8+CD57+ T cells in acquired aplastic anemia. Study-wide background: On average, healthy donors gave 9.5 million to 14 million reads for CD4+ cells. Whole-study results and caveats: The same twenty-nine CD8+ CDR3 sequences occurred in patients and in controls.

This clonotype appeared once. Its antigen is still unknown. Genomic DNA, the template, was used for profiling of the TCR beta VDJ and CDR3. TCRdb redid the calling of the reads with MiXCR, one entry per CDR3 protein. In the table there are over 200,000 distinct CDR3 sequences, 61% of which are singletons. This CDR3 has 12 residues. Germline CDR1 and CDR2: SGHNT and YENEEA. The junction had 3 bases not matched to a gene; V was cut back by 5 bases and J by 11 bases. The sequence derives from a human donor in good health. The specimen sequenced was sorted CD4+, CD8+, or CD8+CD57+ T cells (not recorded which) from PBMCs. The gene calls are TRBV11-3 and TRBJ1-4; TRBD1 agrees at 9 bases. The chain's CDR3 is CASSAGTGKLFF. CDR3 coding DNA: TGTGCCAGCAGCGCAGGGACAGGGAAACTGTTTTTT.